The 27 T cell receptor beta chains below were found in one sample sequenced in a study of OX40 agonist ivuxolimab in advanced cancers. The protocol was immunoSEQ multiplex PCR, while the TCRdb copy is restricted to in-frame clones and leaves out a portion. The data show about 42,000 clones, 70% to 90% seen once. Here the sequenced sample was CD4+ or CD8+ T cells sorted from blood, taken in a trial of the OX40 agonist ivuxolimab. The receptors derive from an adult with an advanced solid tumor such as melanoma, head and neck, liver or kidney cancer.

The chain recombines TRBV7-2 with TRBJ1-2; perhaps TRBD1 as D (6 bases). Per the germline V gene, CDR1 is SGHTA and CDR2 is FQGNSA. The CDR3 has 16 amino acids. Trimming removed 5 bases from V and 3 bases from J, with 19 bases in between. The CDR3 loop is CASSVEPGHYDYGYTF. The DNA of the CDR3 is TGTGCCAGCAGCGTGGAGCCGGGACATTATGACTATGGCTACACCTTC. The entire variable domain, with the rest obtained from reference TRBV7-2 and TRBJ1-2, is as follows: GAGVSQSPSNKVTEKGKDVELRCDPISGHTALYWYRQSLGQGLEFLIYFQGNSAPDKSGLPSDRFSAERTGGSVSTLTIQRTQQEDSAVYLCASSVEPGHYDYGYTFGSGTRLTVV.

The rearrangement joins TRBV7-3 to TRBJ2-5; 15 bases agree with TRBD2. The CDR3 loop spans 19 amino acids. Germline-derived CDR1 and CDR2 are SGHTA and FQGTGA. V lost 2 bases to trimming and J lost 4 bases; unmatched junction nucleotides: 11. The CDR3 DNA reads TGTGCCAGCAGCTTACGGGCAAAGGGACTAGCGGGGGGCGGAGAGACCCAGTACTTC. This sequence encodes CASSLRAKGLAGGGETQYF.

The CDR3 loop reads CASRNRHPSTDTQYF. The CDR3 DNA reads as TGTGCCAGTAGGAACCGACACCCGAGCACAGATACGCAGTATTTT. The rearrangement links TRBV19 to TRBJ2-3; D is undetermined. The CDR3 is 15 residues long. In germline, CDR1 is LNHDA, CDR2 SQIVND (reference sequence). Trimming removed 6 bases at V and 0 bases at J, with 13 bases between.

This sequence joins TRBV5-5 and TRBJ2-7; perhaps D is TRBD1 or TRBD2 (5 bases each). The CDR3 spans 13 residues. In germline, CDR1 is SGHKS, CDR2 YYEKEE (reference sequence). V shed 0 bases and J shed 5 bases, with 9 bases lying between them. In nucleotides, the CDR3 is TGTGCCAGCAGCTTGGTGGGGGACCACGAGCAGTACTTC. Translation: CASSLVGDHEQYF.

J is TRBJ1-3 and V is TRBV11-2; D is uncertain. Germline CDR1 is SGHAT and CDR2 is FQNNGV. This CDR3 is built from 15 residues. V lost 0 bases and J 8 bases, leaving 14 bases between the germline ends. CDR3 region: CASSLDPSRRDTIYF. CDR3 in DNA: TGTGCCAGCAGCTTAGATCCATCGCGGAGGGACACCATATATTTT.

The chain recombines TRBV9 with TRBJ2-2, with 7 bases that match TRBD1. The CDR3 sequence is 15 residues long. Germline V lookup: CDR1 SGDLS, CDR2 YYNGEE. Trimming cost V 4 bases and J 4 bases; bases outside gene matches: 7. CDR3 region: CASSRDSRGTGELFF. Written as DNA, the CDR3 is TGTGCCAGCAGCCGGGACAGCCGAGGCACCGGGGAGCTGTTTTTT.

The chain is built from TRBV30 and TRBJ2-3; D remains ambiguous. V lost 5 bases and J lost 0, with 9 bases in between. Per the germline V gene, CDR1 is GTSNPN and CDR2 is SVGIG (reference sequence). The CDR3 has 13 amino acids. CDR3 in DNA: TGTGCCTGGGTCAAGGACAGCACAGATACGCAGTATTTT. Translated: CAWVKDSTDTQYF.

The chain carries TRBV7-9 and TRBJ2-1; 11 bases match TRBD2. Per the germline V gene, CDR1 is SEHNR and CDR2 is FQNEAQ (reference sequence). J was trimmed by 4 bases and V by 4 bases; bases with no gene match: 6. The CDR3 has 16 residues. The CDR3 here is CASSSLLAGDYNEQFF. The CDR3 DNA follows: TGTGCCAGCAGCTCCCTACTAGCGGGGGATTACAATGAGCAGTTCTTC.

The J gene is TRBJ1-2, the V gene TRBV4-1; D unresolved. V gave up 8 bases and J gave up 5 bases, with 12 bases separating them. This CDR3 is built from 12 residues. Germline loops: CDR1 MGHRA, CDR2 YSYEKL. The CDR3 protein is CASLRRDYGYTF. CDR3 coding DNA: TGCGCCAGCCTTAGACGCGATTATGGCTACACCTTC.

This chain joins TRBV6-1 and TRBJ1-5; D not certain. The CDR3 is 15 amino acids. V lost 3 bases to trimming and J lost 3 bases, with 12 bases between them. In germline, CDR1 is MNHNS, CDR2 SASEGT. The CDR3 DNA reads TGTGCCAGCAGTGATATTGGACTCGCCAATCAGCCCCAGCATTTT. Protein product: CASSDIGLANQPQHF.

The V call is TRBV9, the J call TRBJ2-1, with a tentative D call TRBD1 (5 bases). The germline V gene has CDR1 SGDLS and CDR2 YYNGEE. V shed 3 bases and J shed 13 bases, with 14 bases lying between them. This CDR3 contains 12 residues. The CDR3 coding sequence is TGTGCCAGCAGCGCAGGGAATAGTGACCAGTTCTTC. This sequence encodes CASSAGNSDQFF.

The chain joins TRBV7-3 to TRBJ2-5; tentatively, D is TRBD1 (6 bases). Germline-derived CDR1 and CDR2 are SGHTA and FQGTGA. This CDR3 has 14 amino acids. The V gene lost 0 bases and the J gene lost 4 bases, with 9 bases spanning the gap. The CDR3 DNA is TGTGCCAGCAGCTTAACGGGCAGGGGAGAGACCCAGTACTTC. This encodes CASSLTGRGETQYF.

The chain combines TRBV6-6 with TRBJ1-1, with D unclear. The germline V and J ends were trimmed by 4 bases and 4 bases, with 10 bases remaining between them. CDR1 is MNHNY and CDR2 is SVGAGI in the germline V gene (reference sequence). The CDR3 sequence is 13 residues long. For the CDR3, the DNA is TGTGCCAGCAGTTTCTTAAGAGGCACTGAAGCTTTCTTT. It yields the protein CASSFLRGTEAFF.

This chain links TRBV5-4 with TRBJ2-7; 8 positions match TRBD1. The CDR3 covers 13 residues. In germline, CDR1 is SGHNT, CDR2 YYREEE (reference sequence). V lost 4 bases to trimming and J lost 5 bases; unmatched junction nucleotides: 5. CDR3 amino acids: CASSLWTGNEQYF. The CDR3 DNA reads TGTGCCAGCAGCCTGTGGACAGGGAACGAGCAGTACTTC.

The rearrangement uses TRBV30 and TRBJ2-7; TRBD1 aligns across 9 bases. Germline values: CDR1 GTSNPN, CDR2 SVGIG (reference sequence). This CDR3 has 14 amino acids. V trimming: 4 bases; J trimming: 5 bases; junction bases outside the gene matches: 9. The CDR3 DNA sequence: TGTGCCTGGATCGGGACAGGGATTCCTAACGAGCAGTACTTC. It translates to CAWIGTGIPNEQYF.

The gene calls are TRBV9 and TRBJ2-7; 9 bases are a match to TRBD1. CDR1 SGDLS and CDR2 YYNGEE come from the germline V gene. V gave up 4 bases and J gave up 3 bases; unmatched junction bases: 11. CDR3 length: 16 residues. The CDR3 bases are TGTGCCAGCAGCTCTACCTCCGGGACAGGGTTCTACGAGCAGTACTTC. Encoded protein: CASSSTSGTGFYEQYF.

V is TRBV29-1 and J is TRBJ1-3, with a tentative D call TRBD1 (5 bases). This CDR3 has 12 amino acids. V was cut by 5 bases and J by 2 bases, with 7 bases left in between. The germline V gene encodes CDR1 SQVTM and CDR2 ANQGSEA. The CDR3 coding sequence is TGCAGCGTTCCAGGGACTGGAAACACCATATATTTT. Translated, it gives CSVPGTGNTIYF.

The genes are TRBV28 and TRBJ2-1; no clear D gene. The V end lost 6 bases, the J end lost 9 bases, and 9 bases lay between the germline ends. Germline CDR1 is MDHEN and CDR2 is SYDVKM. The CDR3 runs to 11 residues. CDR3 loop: CASSRIREQFF. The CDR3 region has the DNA TGTGCCAGCAGCCGGATCCGTGAGCAGTTCTTC.

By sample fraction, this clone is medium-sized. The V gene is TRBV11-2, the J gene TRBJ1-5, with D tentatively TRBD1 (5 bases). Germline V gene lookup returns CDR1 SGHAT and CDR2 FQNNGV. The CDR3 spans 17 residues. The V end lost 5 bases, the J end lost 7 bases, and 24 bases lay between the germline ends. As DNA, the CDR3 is TGTGCCAGCAGCGAAGACGAGGGGTATCGGGTTTCGCAGCCCCAGCATTTT. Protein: CASSEDEGYRVSQPQHF.

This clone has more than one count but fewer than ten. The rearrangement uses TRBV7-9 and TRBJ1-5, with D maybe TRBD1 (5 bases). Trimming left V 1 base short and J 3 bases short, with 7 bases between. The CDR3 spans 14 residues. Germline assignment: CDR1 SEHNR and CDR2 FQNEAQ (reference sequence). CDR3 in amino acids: CASSLEGANQPQHF. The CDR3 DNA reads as TGTGCCAGCAGCTTAGAAGGGGCCAATCAGCCCCAGCATTTT.

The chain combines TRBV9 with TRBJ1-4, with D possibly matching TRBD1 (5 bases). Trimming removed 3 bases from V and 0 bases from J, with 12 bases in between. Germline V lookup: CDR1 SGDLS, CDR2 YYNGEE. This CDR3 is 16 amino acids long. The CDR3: CASSAPEGTTNEKLFF. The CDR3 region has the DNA TGTGCCAGCAGCGCCCCGGAGGGGACAACTAATGAAAAACTGTTTTTT.

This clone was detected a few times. In DNA, the CDR3 is TGTGCCAGCAGTTACTCGACATTGGCCGTAAACACTGAAGCTTTCTTT. This translates into CASSYSTLAVNTEAFF. The J gene is TRBJ1-1, the V gene TRBV6-6; D remains ambiguous. The CDR3 has 16 amino acids. V was trimmed by 0 bases and J by 2 bases, leaving 13 bases between them. Germline CDR1 MNHNY, CDR2 SVGAGI (reference sequence).

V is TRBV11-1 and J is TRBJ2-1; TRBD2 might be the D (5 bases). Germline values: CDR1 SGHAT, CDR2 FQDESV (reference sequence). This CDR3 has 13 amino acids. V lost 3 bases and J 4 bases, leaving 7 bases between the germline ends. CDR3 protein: CASSFRGYNEQFF. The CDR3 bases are TGTGCCAGCAGCTTTCGGGGTTACAATGAGCAGTTCTTC. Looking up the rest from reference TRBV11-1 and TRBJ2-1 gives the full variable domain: EAEVAQSPRYKITEKSQAVAFWCDPISGHATLYWYRQILGQGPELLVQFQDESVVDDSQLPKDRFSAERLKGVDSTLKIQPAELGDSAMYLCASSFRGYNEQFFGPGTRLTVL.

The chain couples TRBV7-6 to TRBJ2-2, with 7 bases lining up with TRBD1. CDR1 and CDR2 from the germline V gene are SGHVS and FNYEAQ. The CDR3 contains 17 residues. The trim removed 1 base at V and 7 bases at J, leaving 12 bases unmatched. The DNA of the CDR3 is TGTGCCAGCAGCTTAGAAGGGGGCTCCCAGGGTAACGGGGAGCTGTTTTTT. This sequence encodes CASSLEGGSQGNGELFF. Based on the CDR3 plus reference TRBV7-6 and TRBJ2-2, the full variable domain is GAGVSQSPRYKVTKRGQDVALRCDPISGHVSLYWYRQALGQGPEFLTYFNYEAQQDKSGLPNDRFSAERPEGSISTLTIQRTEQRDSAMYRCASSLEGGSQGNGELFFGEGSRLTVL.

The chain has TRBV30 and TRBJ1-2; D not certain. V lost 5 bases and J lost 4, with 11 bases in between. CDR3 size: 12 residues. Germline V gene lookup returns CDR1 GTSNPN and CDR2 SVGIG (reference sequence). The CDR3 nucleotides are TGTGCCTGGGAAGGGCAGACCTATGGCTACACCTTC. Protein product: CAWEGQTYGYTF.

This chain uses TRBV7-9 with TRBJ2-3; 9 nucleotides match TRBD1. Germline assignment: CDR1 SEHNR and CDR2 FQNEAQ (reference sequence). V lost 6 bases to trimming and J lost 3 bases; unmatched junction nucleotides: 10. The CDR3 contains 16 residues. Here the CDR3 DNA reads TGTGCCAGCAGAGCCTCCGGGACAGGGCAGACAGATACGCAGTATTTT. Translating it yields CASRASGTGQTDTQYF.

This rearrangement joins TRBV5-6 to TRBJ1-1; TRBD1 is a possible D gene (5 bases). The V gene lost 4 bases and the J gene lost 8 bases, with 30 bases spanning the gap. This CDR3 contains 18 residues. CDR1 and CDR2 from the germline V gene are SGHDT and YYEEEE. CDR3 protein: CASSDTLDMRTLVHEAFF. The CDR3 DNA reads TGTGCCAGCAGCGACACATTGGATATGAGGACACTGGTTCACGAAGCTTTCTTT.